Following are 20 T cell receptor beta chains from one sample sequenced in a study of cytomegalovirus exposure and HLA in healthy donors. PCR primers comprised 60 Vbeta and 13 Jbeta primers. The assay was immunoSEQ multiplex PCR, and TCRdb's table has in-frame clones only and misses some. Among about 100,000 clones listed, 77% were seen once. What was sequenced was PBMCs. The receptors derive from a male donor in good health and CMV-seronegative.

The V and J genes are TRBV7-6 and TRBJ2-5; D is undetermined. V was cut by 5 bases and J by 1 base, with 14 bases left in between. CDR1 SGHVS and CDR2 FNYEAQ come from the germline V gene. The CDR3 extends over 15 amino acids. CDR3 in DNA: TGTGCCAGCAGCCCCAGTCAGGCGACCCAAGAGACCCAGTACTTC. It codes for CASSPSQATQETQYF.

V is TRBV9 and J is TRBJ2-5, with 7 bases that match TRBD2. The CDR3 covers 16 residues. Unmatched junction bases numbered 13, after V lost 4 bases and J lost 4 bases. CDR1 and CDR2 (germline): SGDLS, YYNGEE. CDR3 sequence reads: CASSLWGGQGVETQYF. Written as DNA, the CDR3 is TGTGCCAGCAGCCTTTGGGGAGGGCAGGGTGTAGAGACCCAGTACTTC.

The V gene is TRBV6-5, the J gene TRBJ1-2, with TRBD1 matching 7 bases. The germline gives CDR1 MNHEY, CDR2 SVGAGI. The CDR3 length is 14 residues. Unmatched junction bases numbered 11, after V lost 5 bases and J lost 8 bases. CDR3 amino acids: CASSRHRDSSGYTF. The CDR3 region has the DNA TGTGCCAGCAGTCGACACCGGGACAGCTCAGGCTACACCTTC.

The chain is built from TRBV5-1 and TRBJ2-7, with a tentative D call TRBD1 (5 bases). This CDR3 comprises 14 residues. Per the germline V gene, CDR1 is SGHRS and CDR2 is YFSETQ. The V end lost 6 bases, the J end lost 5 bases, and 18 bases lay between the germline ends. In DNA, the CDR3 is TGCGCCAGCAAAATAGGCAGGGAAAAGGACGAGCAGTACTTC. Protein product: CASKIGREKDEQYF.

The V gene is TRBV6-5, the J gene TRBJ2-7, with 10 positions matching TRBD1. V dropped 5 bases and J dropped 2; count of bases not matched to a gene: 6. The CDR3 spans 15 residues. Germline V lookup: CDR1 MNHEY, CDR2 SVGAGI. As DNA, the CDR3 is TGTGCCAGCAGTCAAGGACAGGGGGTGACCTACGAGCAGTACTTC. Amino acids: CASSQGQGVTYEQYF.

CDR3 loop: CASSSAKRGTDTQYF. Here the CDR3 DNA reads TGTGCCAGCAGCTCGGCCAAGCGGGGCACAGATACGCAGTATTTT. The chain uses TRBV28 and TRBJ2-3; D is possibly TRBD2 (6 bases). The CDR3 extends over 15 amino acids. Germline loops: CDR1 MDHEN, CDR2 SYDVKM. V gave up 6 bases and J gave up 1 base, with 14 bases separating them.

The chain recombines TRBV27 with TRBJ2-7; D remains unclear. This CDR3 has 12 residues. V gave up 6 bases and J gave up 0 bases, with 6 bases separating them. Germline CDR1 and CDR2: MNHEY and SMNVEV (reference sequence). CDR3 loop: CASRSLSYEQYF. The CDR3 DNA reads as TGTGCCAGCAGATCCCTCTCCTACGAGCAGTACTTC.

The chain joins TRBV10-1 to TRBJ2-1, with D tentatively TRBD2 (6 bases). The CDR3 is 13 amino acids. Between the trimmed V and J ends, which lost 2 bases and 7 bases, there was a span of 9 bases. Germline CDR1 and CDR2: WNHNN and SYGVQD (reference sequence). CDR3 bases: TGCGCCAGCAGTGAGACTAGCCTAAATGAGCAGTTCTTC. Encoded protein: CASSETSLNEQFF.

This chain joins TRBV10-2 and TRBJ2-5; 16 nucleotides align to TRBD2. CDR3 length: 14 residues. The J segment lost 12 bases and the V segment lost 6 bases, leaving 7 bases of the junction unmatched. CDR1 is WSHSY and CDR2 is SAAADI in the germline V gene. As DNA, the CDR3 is TGCGCCAGCAGCCCGGGACTAGCGGGAGGGGGAAAGTACTTC. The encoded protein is CASSPGLAGGGKYF.

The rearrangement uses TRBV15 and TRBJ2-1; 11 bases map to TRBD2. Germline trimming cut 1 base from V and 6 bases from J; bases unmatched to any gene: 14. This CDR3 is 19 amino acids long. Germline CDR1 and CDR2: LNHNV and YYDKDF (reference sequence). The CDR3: CATSRGVLSGRALSNEQFF. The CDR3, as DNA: TGTGCCACCAGCAGAGGGGTCCTTAGCGGGAGGGCATTGTCCAATGAGCAGTTCTTC. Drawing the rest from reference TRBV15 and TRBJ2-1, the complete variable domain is DAMVIQNPRYQVTQFGKPVTLSCSQTLNHNVMYWYQQKSSQAPKLLFHYYDKDFNNEADTPDNFQSRRPNTSFCFLDIRSPGLGDTAMYLCATSRGVLSGRALSNEQFFGPGTRLTVL.

CDR3 DNA: TGCGCCAGCAGCTTACAGGGTTCCATCTACGAGCAGTACTTC. Translation: CASSLQGSIYEQYF. The chain recombines TRBV5-1 with TRBJ2-7; D may be TRBD1 (6 bases). The V end lost 2 bases, the J end lost 3 bases, and 12 bases lay between the germline ends. CDR1 is SGHRS and CDR2 is YFSETQ in the germline V gene. This CDR3 comprises 14 residues.

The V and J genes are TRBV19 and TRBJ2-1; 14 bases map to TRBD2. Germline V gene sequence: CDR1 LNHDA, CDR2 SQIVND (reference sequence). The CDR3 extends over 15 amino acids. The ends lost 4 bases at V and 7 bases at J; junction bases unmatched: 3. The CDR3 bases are TGTGCCAGTAGTACAGGGACTAGCGGGGGTAATGAGCAGTTCTTC. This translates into CASSTGTSGGNEQFF. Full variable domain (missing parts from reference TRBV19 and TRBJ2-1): DGGITQSPKYLFRKEGQNVTLSCEQNLNHDAMYWYRQDPGQGLRLIYYSQIVNDFQKGDIAEGYSVSREKKESFPLTVTSAQKNPTAFYLCASSTGTSGGNEQFFGPGTRLTVL.

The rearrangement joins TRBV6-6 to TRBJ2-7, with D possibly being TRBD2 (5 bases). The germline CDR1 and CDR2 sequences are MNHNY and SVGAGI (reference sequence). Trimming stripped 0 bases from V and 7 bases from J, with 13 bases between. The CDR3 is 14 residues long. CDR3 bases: TGTGCCAGCAGTTACTCGGGAGATCCTGGGGAGCAGTACTTC. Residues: CASSYSGDPGEQYF.

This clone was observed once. CDR3 amino acids: CASSPGQNTDTQYF. CDR3 bases: TGCGCCAGCAGCCCGGGACAGAACACAGATACGCAGTATTTT. V gene TRBV5-1 combines with J gene TRBJ2-3; 7 bases are a match to TRBD1. V lost 4 bases and J lost 2; bases outside the gene matches: 4. The CDR3 loop spans 14 amino acids. The V gene's germline CDR1 is SGHRS and CDR2 YFSETQ.

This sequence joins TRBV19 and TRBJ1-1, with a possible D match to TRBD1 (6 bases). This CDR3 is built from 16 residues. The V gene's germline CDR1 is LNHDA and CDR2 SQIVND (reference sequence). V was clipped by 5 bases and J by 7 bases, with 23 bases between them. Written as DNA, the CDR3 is TGTGCCAGTAGTTTCCCCAGGACAGTTTTACCCCATGAAGCTTTCTTT. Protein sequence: CASSFPRTVLPHEAFF.

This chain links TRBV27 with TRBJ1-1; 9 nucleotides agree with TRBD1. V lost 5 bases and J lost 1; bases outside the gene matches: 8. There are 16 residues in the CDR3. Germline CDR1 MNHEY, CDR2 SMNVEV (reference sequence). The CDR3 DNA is TGTGCCAGCAGTCCGAGGACAGGGGTCACGAACACTGAAGCTTTCTTT. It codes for CASSPRTGVTNTEAFF.

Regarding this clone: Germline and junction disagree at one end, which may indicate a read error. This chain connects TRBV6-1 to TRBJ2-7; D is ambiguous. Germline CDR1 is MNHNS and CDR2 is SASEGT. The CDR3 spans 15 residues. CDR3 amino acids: CASSEGSLGSFEQYF. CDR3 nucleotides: TGTGCCAGCAGTGAAGGTAGCCTCGGATCCTTCGAGCAGTACTTC.

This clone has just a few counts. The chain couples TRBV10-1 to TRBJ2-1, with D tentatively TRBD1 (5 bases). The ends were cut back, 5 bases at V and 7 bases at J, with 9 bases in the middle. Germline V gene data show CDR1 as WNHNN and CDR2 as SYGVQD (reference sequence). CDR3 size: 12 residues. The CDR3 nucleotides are TGCGCCAGCAGTTATGACAGAAATGAGCAGTTCTTC. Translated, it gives CASSYDRNEQFF.

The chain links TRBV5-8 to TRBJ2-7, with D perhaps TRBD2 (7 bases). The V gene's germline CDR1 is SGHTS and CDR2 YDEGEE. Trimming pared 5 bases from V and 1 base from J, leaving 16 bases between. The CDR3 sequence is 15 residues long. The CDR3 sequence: CASRRRGGKSYEQYF. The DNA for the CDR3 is TGTGCCAGCAGGCGAAGGGGGGGGAAATCCTACGAGCAGTACTTC.

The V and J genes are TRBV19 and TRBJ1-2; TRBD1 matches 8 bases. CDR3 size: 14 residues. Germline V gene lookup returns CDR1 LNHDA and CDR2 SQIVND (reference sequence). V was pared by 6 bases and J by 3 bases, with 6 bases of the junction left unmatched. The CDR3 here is CASRSTGVDYGYTF. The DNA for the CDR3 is TGTGCCAGTAGATCGACAGGGGTGGACTATGGCTACACCTTC.